A selection of T cell receptor beta chains follows, all from one sample in a study of T-cell memory formation after mild COVID-19. TCRdb itself ran the 5' RACE reads through MiXCR, one entry per CDR3 protein. The table has around 300,000 distinct CDR3 sequences, roughly an eighth seen once. Input material: PBMCs or a T cell subset sorted from them (not recorded which). The receptors were gathered from a man younger than 35 who had mild COVID-19 (a few samples of this study predate the infection). Cell type and time point are not known. Each CDR3 is given with its conserved first and last residue. A D gene is named only where the DNA matches it firmly. Rows give clone size only sometimes, using once, few, many, or a class for an expanded clone.

v_call: TRBV9
clone_size: -
d_call: -
j_call: TRBJ1-6
cdr3_nt: TGTGCCAGCAGCGTAGCAGGGGCAACTAATTCACCCCTCCACTTT
cdr3_aa: CASSVAGATNSPLHF

v_call: TRBV20-1
clone_size: -
d_call: TRBD1
j_call: TRBJ2-7
cdr3_nt: TGCAGTGCGGGACAGGGGGCCTACGAGCAGTACTTC
cdr3_aa: CSAGQGAYEQYF

v_call: TRBV5-4
clone_size: -
d_call: -
j_call: TRBJ2-1
cdr3_nt: TGTGCCAGCAGCTTCGTCCAGGGTGGCGAGCAGTTCTTC
cdr3_aa: CASSFVQGGEQFF

v_call: TRBV10-2
clone_size: -
d_call: -
j_call: TRBJ2-5
cdr3_nt: TGCGCCAGCGCCAGGGGGGCGCCTCAAGAGACCCAGTACTTC
cdr3_aa: CASARGAPQETQYF

v_call: TRBV27
clone_size: -
d_call: -
j_call: TRBJ2-1
cdr3_nt: TGTGCCAGCAGTTTATCGAGGAGGGGTGAGGGGTTCTTC
cdr3_aa: CASSLSRRGEGFF

v_call: TRBV6-5
clone_size: -
d_call: -
j_call: TRBJ2-1
cdr3_nt: TGTGCCAGCAGTTACTGGGGCGGTGAGCAGTTCTTC
cdr3_aa: CASSYWGGEQFF

v_call: TRBV12-3/TRBV12-4
clone_size: -
d_call: -
j_call: TRBJ2-2
cdr3_nt: TGTGCCAGCAAGGGCTTGCGGAACACCGGGGAGCTGTTTTTT
cdr3_aa: CASKGLRNTGELFF

v_call: TRBV19
clone_size: few
d_call: -
j_call: TRBJ1-5
cdr3_nt: TGTGCCAGTAGTATTACCGGGCCGGGCAATCAGCCCCAGCATTTT
cdr3_aa: CASSITGPGNQPQHF

v_call: TRBV4-3
clone_size: -
d_call: -
j_call: TRBJ1-4
cdr3_nt: TGCGCCAGCAGCCAAGTTCTCGGTTTTGGACCTAATGAAAAACTGTTTTTT
cdr3_aa: CASSQVLGFGPNEKLFF

v_call: TRBV5-8
clone_size: -
d_call: -
j_call: TRBJ1-5
cdr3_nt: TGTGCCAGCAGCTTGGTTGGCCGGGGGAAGAATCAGCCCCAGCATTTT
cdr3_aa: CASSLVGRGKNQPQHF

v_call: TRBV7-2
clone_size: -
d_call: TRBD2
j_call: TRBJ2-3
cdr3_nt: TGTGCCAGCAGCTTACGGGGGACTAGCGGGGGAACGCAGTATTTT
cdr3_aa: CASSLRGTSGGTQYF